The 32 T cell receptor beta chains below come from one sample, sequenced in a study of T cell changes during pregnancy in multiple sclerosis. Here immunoSEQ multiplex PCR was the method, and the copy in TCRdb shows in-frame clones only, minus some. The sample carries roughly 72,000 clones, more than 70% recorded once. Sequenced here: peripheral blood, sampled in the first trimester of pregnancy. These receptors all come from a female donor in good health, enrolled as a control in a pregnancy study.

V gene TRBV28 combines with J gene TRBJ1-4, with 8 bases fitting TRBD1. The germline gives CDR1 MDHEN, CDR2 SYDVKM. J was trimmed by 9 bases and V by 6 bases; bases with no gene match: 9. This CDR3 contains 14 residues. The CDR3 nucleotides are TGTGCCAGCAGGGCCGGACAGGGCAGCAAAAAACTGTTTTTT. Protein product: CASRAGQGSKKLFF.

The chain combines TRBV9 with TRBJ2-1; the D gene is possibly TRBD2 (6 bases). CDR1 SGDLS and CDR2 YYNGEE come from the germline V gene. V shed 3 bases and J shed 9 bases, with 25 bases lying between them. The CDR3 contains 17 residues. The CDR3 protein is CASSGTRDSMGAGEQFF. For the CDR3, the DNA is TGTGCCAGCAGCGGGACACGGGACTCAATGGGTGCCGGTGAGCAGTTCTTC. Full variable domain (missing parts from reference TRBV9 and TRBJ2-1): DSGVTQTPKHLITATGQRVTLRCSPRSGDLSVYWYQQSLDQGLQFLIQYYNGEERAKGNILERFSAQQFPDLHSELNLSSLELGDSALYFCASSGTRDSMGAGEQFFGPGTRLTVL.

The chain joins TRBV28 to TRBJ2-1; 7 positions agree with TRBD2. The CDR3 covers 15 residues. With 6 bases clipped from V and 0 bases from J, the junction kept 5 bases outside the gene matches. In germline, CDR1 is MDHEN, CDR2 SYDVKM. In DNA, the CDR3 is TGTGCCAGCAGCTATAGCGGGTTCTCCTACAATGAGCAGTTCTTC. This sequence encodes CASSYSGFSYNEQFF.

In its sample, this clone was seen a few times. The chain is built from TRBV10-1 and TRBJ2-2, with 9 bases aligning to TRBD1. The V segment lost 6 bases and the J segment 2 bases; nucleotides outside the gene matches: 4. The CDR3 extends over 15 amino acids. The germline CDR1 and CDR2 sequences are WNHNN and SYGVQD (reference sequence). CDR3: CASRDRGSNTGELFF. The DNA of the CDR3 is TGCGCCAGCAGGGACAGGGGATCTAACACCGGGGAGCTGTTTTTT.

The chain couples TRBV6-1 to TRBJ2-7, with TRBD1 matching over 12 bases. CDR1 and CDR2 (germline): MNHNS, SASEGT. Trimming cost V 7 bases and J 7 bases; bases outside gene matches: 8. CDR3 length: 14 amino acids. This CDR3 is CASKTGQGAREQYF. CDR3 bases: TGTGCCAGCAAGACGGGACAGGGGGCGCGAGAGCAGTACTTC.

The chain carries TRBV2 and TRBJ2-1; 8 bases fit TRBD2. The CDR3 runs to 13 residues. With V trimmed by 8 bases and J by 6 bases, 6 bases remained unmatched. Germline assignment: CDR1 SNHLY and CDR2 FYNNEI. CDR3 loop: CASGSGSTNEQFF. The DNA of the CDR3 is TGTGCCAGCGGAAGCGGGAGTACCAATGAGCAGTTCTTC.

The CDR3 loop reads CASSAHPSSTSGRYNEQFF. The CDR3 DNA follows: TGCGCCAGCAGTGCCCACCCTAGCAGCACTAGCGGGAGGTACAATGAGCAGTTCTTC. The genes are TRBV10-1 and TRBJ2-1; 12 nucleotides line up with TRBD2. Germline CDR1 is WNHNN and CDR2 is SYGVQD (reference sequence). The ends lost 4 bases at V and 4 bases at J; junction bases unmatched: 14. CDR3 length equals 19 residues.

The V gene is TRBV5-1, the J gene TRBJ1-3; D is undetermined. Trimming took 2 bases from V and 8 from J, leaving 23 bases between them. The CDR3 length is 17 residues. Germline V CDR1 and CDR2: SGHRS, YFSETQ. CDR3 loop: CASSLPSRPAGADTIYF. The CDR3 DNA follows: TGCGCCAGCAGCTTACCGTCGCGACCGGCCGGTGCGGACACCATATATTTT.

The CDR3 region is CATRLAARDTGELFF. The CDR3 nucleotides read TGCGCCACCAGACTAGCGGCCCGCGACACCGGGGAGCTGTTTTTT. The chain carries TRBV5-1 and TRBJ2-2; TRBD2 aligns across 9 bases. The trim removed 9 bases at V and 3 bases at J, leaving 9 bases unmatched. Germline CDR1 and CDR2: SGHRS and YFSETQ. This CDR3 contains 15 residues.

The V gene is TRBV11-2, the J gene TRBJ1-1, with D maybe TRBD1 (5 bases). Trimming removed 3 bases from V and 1 base from J, with 6 bases in between. The CDR3 has 13 residues. Germline V gene sequence: CDR1 SGHAT, CDR2 FQNNGV. The CDR3 DNA is TGTGCCAGCAGCTTTCAGGGGAACACTGAAGCTTTCTTT. Translation gives CASSFQGNTEAFF.

The sample holds one count of this clone. This chain links TRBV27 with TRBJ1-2; a weak D match, TRBD1 (6 bases). The CDR3 spans 14 residues. Trimming cost V 7 bases and J 4 bases, with 16 bases left between them. Germline V gives CDR1 MNHEY, CDR2 SMNVEV (reference sequence). CDR3 residues: CASNAGGAGYGYTF. CDR3 coding DNA: TGTGCCAGCAATGCGGGGGGCGCGGGCTATGGCTACACCTTC.

This clone was picked up one time. V gene TRBV15 combines with J gene TRBJ2-7, with D maybe TRBD1 (6 bases). The CDR3 is 15 residues long. The V and J ends lost 0 bases and 2 bases respectively, with 11 bases between them. Germline V gene lookup returns CDR1 LNHNV and CDR2 YYDKDF (reference sequence). This chain's CDR3 is CATSRDVQGPYEQYF. CDR3 sequence (DNA): TGTGCCACCAGCAGAGATGTACAGGGACCCTACGAGCAGTACTTC.

The chain uses TRBV11-2 and TRBJ1-2; D is ambiguous. CDR3 length: 13 residues. Germline V gene data show CDR1 as SGHAT and CDR2 as FQNNGV. V lost 5 bases to trimming and J lost 5 bases, with 12 bases between them. The CDR3 DNA is TGTGCCAGCAGCGCCCAACGGGGTTATGGCTACACCTTC. Translating it yields CASSAQRGYGYTF.

V usage is TRBV28 and J usage is TRBJ2-7, with 8 bases that match TRBD1. The germline CDR1 and CDR2 sequences are MDHEN and SYDVKM. This CDR3 comprises 14 residues. Trimming took 2 bases from V and 6 from J; bases not matched to a gene: 6. The CDR3 loop is CASSLKGQGSEQYF. The CDR3 DNA is TGTGCCAGCAGTTTAAAAGGACAGGGCTCCGAGCAGTACTTC. Complete variable domain (other parts from reference TRBV28 and TRBJ2-7): DVKVTQSSRYLVKRTGEKVFLECVQDMDHENMFWYRQDPGLGLRLIYFSYDVKMKEKGDIPEGYSVSREKKERFSLILESASTNQTSMYLCASSLKGQGSEQYFGPGTRLTVT.

Comment on this clone: One junction end disagrees with the germline gene, perhaps due to a read error. The sample has other DNA sequences that encode this CDR3 too. V is TRBV6-4 and J is TRBJ2-3, with 9 bases identical to TRBD2. The CDR3 extends over 14 amino acids. CDR1 and CDR2 (germline): MRHNA, SNTAGT. The CDR3 spells CASSDGGGADTQYF. The CDR3, as DNA: TGTGCTAGCAGTGACGGCGGGGGGGCAGATACGCAGTATTTT.

The chain couples TRBV15 to TRBJ1-1; 7 bases fit TRBD1. With 3 bases clipped from V and 6 bases from J, the junction kept 10 bases outside the gene matches. The germline V gene has CDR1 LNHNV and CDR2 YYDKDF (reference sequence). This CDR3 is built from 15 residues. CDR3 residues: CATSSLDRDSAEAFF. DNA of the CDR3: TGTGCCACCAGCAGTCTAGACCGGGACAGCGCTGAAGCTTTCTTT.

The chain recombines TRBV7-6 with TRBJ2-1; 14 bases are a match to TRBD2. Germline loops: CDR1 SGHVS, CDR2 FNYEAQ. The CDR3 consists of 19 residues. J gave up 1 base and V 1 base, and 6 bases lay outside the gene matches. The CDR3 spells CASSLDSRLAGGSYNEQFF. CDR3 DNA: TGTGCCAGCAGCTTAGACTCCAGACTAGCGGGGGGGTCCTACAATGAGCAGTTCTTC.

This chain links TRBV5-1 with TRBJ1-5; possible D gene TRBD1, 6 bases. This CDR3 is built from 16 residues. The V end was cut by 0 bases, the J end by 3 bases, with 13 bases between. The germline gives CDR1 SGHRS, CDR2 YFSETQ. CDR3 loop: CASSLEAGALNQPQHF. The CDR3 DNA reads as TGCGCCAGCAGCTTGGAGGCAGGGGCCCTCAATCAGCCCCAGCATTTT.

The chain has TRBV12-5 and TRBJ2-1; 8 nucleotides line up with TRBD2. The CDR3 runs 15 residues. CDR1 is LGHNT and CDR2 is FRNRAP in the germline V gene. The J segment lost 0 bases and the V segment lost 6 bases, leaving 4 bases of the junction unmatched. CDR3: CASGLSGSSYNEQFF. DNA of the CDR3: TGTGCTAGTGGACTAAGCGGGAGCTCCTACAATGAGCAGTTCTTC.

Ten or more counts support this clone. The chain carries TRBV5-1 and TRBJ2-3; weak D call: TRBD2 (5 bases). In germline, CDR1 is SGHRS, CDR2 YFSETQ. The CDR3 loop spans 12 amino acids. V lost 4 bases to trimming and J lost 7 bases, with 10 bases between them. The chain's CDR3 is CASSPSGNTQYF. CDR3 bases: TGCGCCAGCAGCCCGAGCGGTAATACGCAGTATTTT.

This rearrangement joins TRBV10-3 to TRBJ2-7, with TRBD1 as a possible D gene (6 bases). The CDR3 sequence is 12 residues long. Trimming pared 2 bases from V and 4 bases from J, leaving 6 bases between. Looked up from germline, CDR1 is ENHRY and CDR2 is SYGVKD. The CDR3 bases are TGTGCCATCAGTGAGCAGGGGTACGAGCAGTACTTC. Encoded protein: CAISEQGYEQYF.

This chain connects TRBV5-6 to TRBJ1-2; perhaps TRBD1 as D (5 bases). CDR1 is SGHDT, CDR2 YYEEEE, per germline. The CDR3 length is 13 residues. V was shortened by 4 bases and J by 4 bases, with 11 bases between the two germline ends. Here the CDR3 DNA reads TGTGCCAGCAGCCTACGGGGGTCCTATGGCTACACCTTC. Protein sequence: CASSLRGSYGYTF.

The chain uses TRBV7-6 and TRBJ1-1; a possible D gene is TRBD1 (5 bases). The V gene's germline CDR1 is SGHVS and CDR2 FNYEAQ. The CDR3 is 16 residues long. V shed 0 bases and J shed 1 base, with 12 bases lying between them. The CDR3 is CASSLAGGSTNTEAFF. The CDR3 nucleotides read TGTGCCAGCAGCTTAGCCGGGGGAAGTACGAACACTGAAGCTTTCTTT.

The chain uses TRBV7-2 and TRBJ2-7; 7 bases fit TRBD1. This CDR3 has 16 amino acids. Germline V gene data show CDR1 as SGHTA and CDR2 as FQGNSA. V was pared by 5 bases and J by 1 base, with 11 bases of the junction left unmatched. The CDR3 is CASSIQTGLLSYEQYF. DNA of the CDR3: TGTGCCAGCAGCATCCAGACAGGGCTACTGTCCTACGAGCAGTACTTC.

The V call is TRBV18, the J call TRBJ2-1; D may be TRBD1 (6 bases). V lost 1 base and J lost 5, with 9 bases in between. Germline V gives CDR1 KGHSH, CDR2 LQKENI. The CDR3 contains 14 residues. CDR3 residues: CASSPQGENNEQFF. The DNA for the CDR3 is TGTGCCAGCTCACCACAGGGGGAAAACAATGAGCAGTTCTTC.

The chain has TRBV5-8 and TRBJ2-7; TRBD1 might be the D (6 bases). CDR3 size: 14 residues. V lost 5 bases and J lost 0, with 12 bases in between. From germline, CDR1 is SGHTS and CDR2 YDEGEE. The CDR3 loop is CASSRQENSYEQYF. For the CDR3, the DNA is TGTGCCAGCAGTCGACAGGAGAACTCCTACGAGCAGTACTTC.

Only one count was recorded for this clone. This chain joins TRBV29-1 and TRBJ2-1; the match to TRBD2 covers 14 bases. Germline values: CDR1 SQVTM, CDR2 ANQGSEA. This CDR3 is built from 18 residues. Germline trimming cut 4 bases from V and 5 bases from J; bases unmatched to any gene: 13. This CDR3 is CSVVGLGLAGVLNNEQFF. The CDR3 DNA sequence: TGCAGCGTTGTCGGGCTGGGACTAGCGGGGGTACTAAACAATGAGCAGTTCTTC.

V is TRBV7-9 and J is TRBJ2-1; D gene unclear. V lost 5 bases to trimming and J lost 0 bases, with 8 bases between them. The length of the CDR3 is 14 residues. The germline CDR1 and CDR2 sequences are SEHNR and FQNEAQ (reference sequence). The DNA for the CDR3 is TGTGCCAGCAGCCCCCGGAGCTCCTACAATGAGCAGTTCTTC. Amino acids: CASSPRSSYNEQFF.

The chain is built from TRBV4-1 and TRBJ2-2; TRBD2 matches 8 bases. CDR1 and CDR2 (germline): MGHRA, YSYEKL. Unmatched junction bases numbered 8, after V lost 3 bases and J lost 2 bases. There are 17 residues in the CDR3. CDR3 residues: CASSQRRREENTGELFF. The DNA of the CDR3 is TGCGCCAGCAGCCAGAGAAGGCGGGAGGAAAACACCGGGGAGCTGTTTTTT.

This clone showed up just a few times. The chain carries TRBV7-9 and TRBJ1-4; 9 positions match TRBD1. The junction had 3 bases not matched to a gene; V was cut back by 2 bases and J by 8 bases. CDR3 length: 14 residues. Germline V lookup: CDR1 SEHNR, CDR2 FQNEAQ (reference sequence). CDR3 coding DNA: TGTGCCAGCAGCTTACAACAGGGGGCGGAAAAACTGTTTTTT. Translation: CASSLQQGAEKLFF.

The chain is built from TRBV5-1 and TRBJ2-2, with TRBD1 as a possible D gene (6 bases). This CDR3 has 14 amino acids. The germline V gene has CDR1 SGHRS and CDR2 YFSETQ. The V gene lost 4 bases and the J gene lost 5 bases, with 12 bases spanning the gap. The CDR3, as DNA: TGCGCCAGCAGCGCCCGGACAGTGACCGGGGAGCTGTTTTTT. Translation: CASSARTVTGELFF.

The rearrangement joins TRBV30 to TRBJ1-4; TRBD1 matches at 7 bases. J was trimmed by 6 bases and V by 1 base; bases with no gene match: 5. Germline V gene lookup returns CDR1 GTSNPN and CDR2 SVGIG (reference sequence). CDR3 length equals 14 residues. DNA of the CDR3: TGTGCCTGGAGTGCCCCTGGACAGGATGAAAAACTGTTTTTT. Its translation is CAWSAPGQDEKLFF. Filled out from reference TRBV30 and TRBJ1-4, the complete variable domain reads SQTIHQWPATLVQPVGSPLSLECTVEGTSNPNLYWYRQAAGRGLQLLFYSVGIGQISSEVPQNLSASRPQDRQFILSSKKLLLSDSGFYLCAWSAPGQDEKLFFGSGTQLSVL.